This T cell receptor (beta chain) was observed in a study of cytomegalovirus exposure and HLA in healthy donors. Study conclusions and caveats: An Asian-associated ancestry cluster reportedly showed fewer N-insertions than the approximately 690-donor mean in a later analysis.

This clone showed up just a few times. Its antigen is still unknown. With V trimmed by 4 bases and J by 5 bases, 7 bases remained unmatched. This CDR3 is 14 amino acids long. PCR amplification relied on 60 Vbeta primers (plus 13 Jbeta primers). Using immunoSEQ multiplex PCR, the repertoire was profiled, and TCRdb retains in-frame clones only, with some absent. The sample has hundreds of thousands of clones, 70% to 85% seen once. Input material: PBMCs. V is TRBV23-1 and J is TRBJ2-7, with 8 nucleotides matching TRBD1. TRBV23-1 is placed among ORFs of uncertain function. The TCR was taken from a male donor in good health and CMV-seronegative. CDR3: CASSRPTGADEQYF. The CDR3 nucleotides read TGCGCCAGCAGTCGCCCGACAGGGGCGGACGAGCAGTACTTC.